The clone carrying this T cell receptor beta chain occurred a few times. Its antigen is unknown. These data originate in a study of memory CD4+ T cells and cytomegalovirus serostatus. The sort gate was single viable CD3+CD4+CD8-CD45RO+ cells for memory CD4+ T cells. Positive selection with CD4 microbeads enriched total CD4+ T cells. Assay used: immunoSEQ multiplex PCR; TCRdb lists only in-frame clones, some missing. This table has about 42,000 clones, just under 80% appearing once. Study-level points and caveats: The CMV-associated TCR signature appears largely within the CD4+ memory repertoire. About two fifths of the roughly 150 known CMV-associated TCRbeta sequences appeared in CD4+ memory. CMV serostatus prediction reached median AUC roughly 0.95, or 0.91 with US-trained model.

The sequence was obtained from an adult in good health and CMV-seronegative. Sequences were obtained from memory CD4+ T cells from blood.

CDR3 DNA: TGTGCCAGCAGCTTAGATTCAACCGGATACTACGAGCAGTACTTC. Amino acids: CASSLDSTGYYEQYF. The chain has TRBV11-2 and TRBJ2-7; D is unclear. This CDR3 has 15 amino acids. Between the trimmed V and J ends, which lost 0 bases and 3 bases, there was a span of 12 bases. The germline CDR1 and CDR2 sequences are SGHAT and FQNNGV. Full variable domain (remainder filled in from reference TRBV11-2 and TRBJ2-7): EAGVAQSPRYKIIEKRQSVAFWCNPISGHATLYWYQQILGQGPKLLIQFQNNGVVDDSQLPKDRFSAERLKGVDSTLKIQPAKLEDSAVYLCASSLDSTGYYEQYFGPGTRLTVT.